This record concerns one TCR beta chain sequence. TCRdb reanalysed the 5' RACE reads using MiXCR and keeps one entry per CDR3 protein. The data hold 60,000 or so distinct CDR3 sequences, with around 8.5% observed a single time. The record originates from a study of early T cells in non-severe SARS-CoV-2 infection. Germline V gene data show CDR1 as LNHDA and CDR2 as SQIVND (reference sequence). The CDR3 extends over 11 amino acids. Deletions cut 7 bases from V and 6 bases from J, with 7 bases between. Sample: whole blood. V and J are TRBV19 and TRBJ2-1; no clear D gene. This clonotype was obtained from an adult who was a healthcare worker with PCR-confirmed SARS-CoV-2 infection or an uninfected control (not recorded which). The CDR3 reads CASTGFNEQFF. The DNA of the CDR3 is TGTGCCAGTACAGGTTTCAATGAGCAGTTCTTC.